Listed here are 25 T cell receptor beta chains from one sample, sequenced in a study of T cell clonality in common variable immunodeficiency (dated by TCRdb to about 2015). Receptor amplification or capture employed the immunoSEQ multiplex PCR assay. The clones in this table, taken by TCRdb from immuneACCESS, are in-frame only. Not every clone is retained; where verified, under half of the shortfall comes from an unresolved V gene, and the cause of the rest is unknown. Across this sample, about 81,000 clones were tabulated and none appeared just once. The biggest ten clones account for approximately 0.8% of the sample. The sample was peripheral blood mononuclear cells. The source of these receptors is a person between 18 and 75 years old in good health.

Ten or more counts support this clone. The CDR3 end lies 3 residues beyond the end of the read and is filled in from the germline J gene. The rearrangement joins TRBV20-1 to TRBJ2-7; the match to TRBD1 covers 7 bases. Unmatched junction bases numbered 10, after V lost 2 bases and J lost 0 bases. In germline, CDR1 is DFQATT, CDR2 SNEGSKA (reference sequence). This CDR3 is built from 16 residues. CDR3 DNA, as far as it was read: TGCAGTGCTAGATTACGGCTTGGGACAGCCTCCTACGAG. Translating gives CSARLRLGTASYE. The entire CDR3 is CSARLRLGTASYEQYF.

This clone was detected many times. Coverage ceases 3 residues before the CDR3 finishes, and the germline J gene fills in the end. The chain is built from TRBV20-1 and TRBJ2-3, with D perhaps matching TRBD1 (6 bases). CDR1 is DFQATT, CDR2 SNEGSKA, per germline (reference sequence). CDR3 length equals 15 residues. Trimming removed 6 bases from V and 1 base from J, with 17 bases in between. The CDR3: CSAQGYLWGTDTQYF. The CDR3 DNA, read in part, is TGCAGTGCCCAGGGGTATCTGTGGGGCACAGATACG.

This clone was seen ten or more times. The read stops 3 residues short of the end of the CDR3; the missing end is completed from the germline J gene. This rearrangement joins TRBV6-2 or TRBV6-3 to TRBJ1-2; 7 nucleotides agree with TRBD1. Per the germline V gene, CDR1 is MNHEY and CDR2 is SVGEGT. V dropped 5 bases and J dropped 4; count of bases not matched to a gene: 10. The CDR3 spans 15 residues. CDR3 DNA (partial): TGTGCCAGCAGTCTACAGGGGACTGAGGGCTATGGC. Amino acid sequence: CASSLQGTEGYG. The whole CDR3 region reads CASSLQGTEGYGYTF.

This clone was counted ten times or more. The read ends 3 residues early relative to the CDR3; the germline J gene fills the gap. The V gene is TRBV6-2 or TRBV6-3, the J gene TRBJ2-7, with D possibly TRBD1 on 5 matching bases. Germline-derived CDR1 and CDR2 are MNHEY and SVGEGT. The CDR3 loop spans 13 amino acids. The V gene lost 6 bases and the J gene lost 5 bases, with 14 bases spanning the gap. Incomplete CDR3 DNA: TGTGCCAGCAGGGGAAGGGGCCTACACGAG. Residues: CASRGRGLHE. The complete CDR3 protein is CASRGRGLHEQYF.

This clone was seen repeatedly, ten times or more. The missing CDR3 end, 3 residues past where the read stops, is filled in from the germline J gene. This rearrangement joins TRBV6-2 or TRBV6-3 to TRBJ2-6, with D tentatively TRBD1 (6 bases). This CDR3 is built from 16 residues. Germline loops: CDR1 MNHEY, CDR2 SVGEGT. Trimming cost V 0 bases and J 2 bases, with 8 bases left between them. The CDR3 protein is CASSYSAGAGANVLTF. The covered CDR3 bases are TGTGCCAGCAGTTACTCGGCAGGGGCTGGGGCCAACGTC.

This clone was counted ten times or more. The CDR3 end lies 3 residues beyond the end of the read and is filled in from the germline J gene. The chain couples TRBV30 to TRBJ1-5, with no clear D. Trimming shortened V by 7 bases and J by 3 bases, and 22 bases separated the two germline ends. Germline V CDR1 and CDR2: GTSNPN, SVGIG (reference sequence). CDR3 length equals 16 residues. Partial CDR3 DNA: TGTGCCTTCCTATCCAGACTGAGAAAGTACAATCAGCCC. Translation: CAFLSRLRKYNQP. The CDR3 in full is CAFLSRLRKYNQPQHF. Together with reference TRBV30 and TRBJ1-5, the CDR3 gives the full variable domain: SQTIHQWPATLVQPVGSPLSLECTVEGTSNPNLYWYRQAAGRGLQLLFYSVGIGQISSEVPQNLSASRPQDRQFILSSKKLLLSDSGFYLCAFLSRLRKYNQPQHFGDGTRLSIL.

This clone was observed many times. The missing CDR3 end, 3 residues past where the read stops, is filled in from the germline J gene. The gene calls are TRBV5-4 and TRBJ2-7; the match to TRBD2 covers 7 bases. Germline V gene data show CDR1 as SGHNT and CDR2 as YYREEE (reference sequence). CDR3 length equals 15 residues. J was trimmed by 5 bases and V by 4 bases; bases with no gene match: 12. The covered CDR3 bases are TGTGCCAGCAGCCCGGGGGGACTCTTTCCCGACGAG. It is translated as CASSPGGLFPDE. The entire CDR3 sequence reads CASSPGGLFPDEQYF.

This clone was detected many times. Read sequence stops 3 residues before the CDR3 end, and the germline J gene provides the missing end. This chain links TRBV10-3 with TRBJ1-2; a weak D match, TRBD1 (5 bases). The germline V gene has CDR1 ENHRY and CDR2 SYGVKD. The V gene lost 10 bases and the J gene lost 5 bases, with 20 bases spanning the gap. The CDR3 has 14 amino acids. CDR3 sequence: CATSSGGELYGYTF. Partial CDR3 DNA: TGTGCCACCAGCAGCGGGGGAGAATTATATGGC.

This clone was detected many times. The CDR3 goes on 3 residues after the read ends, and that part is filled in from the germline J gene. This sequence joins TRBV7-3 and TRBJ2-1, with TRBD1 as a possible D gene (5 bases). CDR1 is SGHTA and CDR2 is FQGTGA in the germline V gene. This CDR3 spans 13 amino acids. The V and J ends lost 2 bases and 4 bases respectively, with 6 bases between them. The CDR3 bases that were read are TGTGCCAGCAGCTTACAGGGTTACAATGAG. Translating gives CASSLQGYNE. The complete CDR3 sequence is CASSLQGYNEQFF.

This clone was seen many times. Coverage ceases 3 residues before the CDR3 finishes, and the germline J gene fills in the end. The chain links TRBV20-1 to TRBJ1-5; 7 bases agree with TRBD1. This CDR3 has 15 amino acids. Germline V CDR1 and CDR2: DFQATT, SNEGSKA (reference sequence). With 6 bases clipped from V and 2 bases from J, the junction kept 10 bases outside the gene matches. CDR3 sequence: CSAPPATGGNQPQHF. The CDR3 DNA, read in part, is TGCAGTGCCCCCCCAGCCACAGGGGGCAATCAGCCC.

This clone was recorded at least ten times. The CDR3 end falls 3 residues outside the read, so it is completed with the germline J gene. The chain has TRBV20-1 and TRBJ1-2; 8 nucleotides line up with TRBD1. Trimming cost V 6 bases and J 4 bases; bases outside gene matches: 7. From germline, CDR1 is DFQATT and CDR2 SNEGSKA (reference sequence). CDR3 length equals 13 residues. This CDR3 is CSAIRGRPYGYTF. CDR3 DNA, as far as it was read: TGCAGTGCAATCAGGGGGCGGCCCTATGGC.

This clone was seen ten or more times. Read data end 3 residues before the CDR3 end; the end is taken from the germline J gene. The genes are TRBV20-1 and TRBJ2-7, with 13 bases matching TRBD2. Germline V CDR1 and CDR2: DFQATT, SNEGSKA (reference sequence). V shed 5 bases, J shed 5 bases, and the junction held 6 bases outside the gene matches. The length of the CDR3 is 14 residues. The CDR3 protein is CSAPGLAGVDEQYF. CDR3 DNA (partial): TGCAGTGCTCCAGGACTAGCGGGAGTAGACGAG.

This clone has at least ten counts. The read stops 3 residues short of the end of the CDR3; the missing end is completed from the germline J gene. The chain joins TRBV20-1 to TRBJ1-5; 7 nucleotides agree with TRBD1. The CDR3 extends over 19 amino acids. Germline V CDR1 and CDR2: DFQATT, SNEGSKA (reference sequence). J lost 1 base, V lost 6 bases, and 21 bases had no gene match. CDR3 in amino acids: CSAPYRSRGLGLSNQPQHF. The DNA read from the CDR3 is TGCAGTGCGCCATACAGGTCCAGGGGGTTGGGCTTAAGCAATCAGCCC.

Ten or more counts support this clone. The CDR3 end falls 3 residues outside the read, so it is completed with the germline J gene. This rearrangement joins TRBV5-1 to TRBJ2-1; D may be TRBD2 (6 bases). The ends were cut back, 0 bases at V and 2 bases at J, with 9 bases in the middle. This CDR3 region has 15 residues. Germline CDR1 reads SGHRS; CDR2 reads YFSETQ. CDR3 residues: CASSLGSGAYNEQFF. CDR3 DNA (partial): TGCGCCAGCAGCTTGGGTAGCGGTGCCTACAATGAG.

A remark on this clone: The CDR3 end falls 3 residues outside the read, so it is completed with the germline J gene. This sequence joins TRBV19 and TRBJ2-3; 7 nucleotides agree with TRBD1. J lost 2 bases, V lost 3 bases, and 5 bases had no gene match. Germline V lookup: CDR1 LNHDA, CDR2 SQIVND (reference sequence). The CDR3 totals 15 residues. The covered CDR3 bases are TGTGCCAGTAGTATCCGACAGGGTGACACAGATACG. This sequence encodes CASSIRQGDTDT. The entire CDR3 sequence reads CASSIRQGDTDTQYF.

This clone was observed a handful of times. The read gets to within 3 residues of the CDR3 end, and the germline J gene fills in the rest. The V and J genes are TRBV5-8 and TRBJ1-3; the D is unclear. Per germline, CDR1 SGHTS and CDR2 YDEGEE. This CDR3 spans 15 amino acids. Trimming took off 2 bases at V and 4 bases at J, with 13 bases between the two ends. CDR3 amino acids: CASSFPGSQGNTIYF. CDR3 DNA, as far as it was read: TGTGCCAGCAGCTTTCCCGGGTCTCAGGGAAACACC.

This clone showed up many times. The observed sequence ends 3 residues before the CDR3 terminus, with the missing tail filled in from the germline J gene. The rearrangement links TRBV5-4 to TRBJ1-4, with D perhaps TRBD1 (6 bases). V lost 0 bases, J lost 3 bases, and 12 bases lay in between. Germline V gene sequence: CDR1 SGHNT, CDR2 YYREEE (reference sequence). CDR3 length: 16 amino acids. The CDR3 region is CASSLGTGSSNEKLFF. CDR3 DNA (partial): TGTGCCAGCAGCTTGGGTACAGGGTCGTCTAATGAAAAA.

This clone was found many times. With the read ending 3 residues before the CDR3 end, the germline J gene is used to fill in that end. The chain links TRBV5-6 to TRBJ1-5; tentatively, D is TRBD1 (6 bases). Germline CDR1 SGHDT, CDR2 YYEEEE. The V end lost 3 bases, the J end lost 1 base, and 11 bases lay between the germline ends. The CDR3 extends over 15 amino acids. The CDR3 loop is CASSWQGRSNQPQHF. Partial CDR3 DNA: TGTGCCAGCAGCTGGCAGGGGCGAAGCAATCAGCCC.

This clone was recorded many times. The CDR3 end falls 3 residues outside the read, so it is completed with the germline J gene. This rearrangement joins TRBV7-8 to TRBJ2-2; D gene uncertain. The CDR3 covers 14 residues. The ends were cut back, 5 bases at V and 6 bases at J, with 13 bases in the middle. Looked up from germline, CDR1 is SGHVS and CDR2 is FQNEAQ. This CDR3 is CASSASAGSGELFF. The CDR3 bases that were read are TGTGCCAGCAGCGCCTCGGCAGGTTCCGGGGAG.

This clone was recorded many times. Read data end 3 residues before the CDR3 end; the end is taken from the germline J gene. V is TRBV7-9 and J is TRBJ2-1; no definite D call. Per the germline V gene, CDR1 is SEHNR and CDR2 is FQNEAQ (reference sequence). V was shortened by 3 bases and J by 9 bases, with 6 bases between the two germline ends. The CDR3 totals 11 residues. The sequenced part of the CDR3 DNA is TGTGCCAGCAGCTTCAAAGGTGAG. The encoded protein is CASSFKGE. In full, the CDR3 reads CASSFKGEQFF. The full variable domain, in which reference TRBV7-9 and TRBJ2-1 provide the parts outside the CDR3, is DTGVSQNPRHKITKRGQNVTFRCDPISEHNRLYWYRQTLGQGPEFLTYFQNEAQLEKSRLLSDRFSAERPKGSFSTLEIQRTEQGDSAMYLCASSFKGEQFFGPGTRLTVL.

This clone was detected many times. Sequence at one end of the junction differs from germline and may be a read error. The CDR3 end lies 3 residues beyond the end of the read and is filled in from the germline J gene. The V call is TRBV4-2, the J call TRBJ1-1, with TRBD1 as a possible D gene (5 bases). The CDR3 contains 15 residues. In germline, CDR1 is LGHNA, CDR2 YNFKEQ. The DNA read from the CDR3 is TGCGCCAGCAGCCCCCGGGGGGGGGAGGCCACTGAA. Amino acids: CASSPRGGEATE. The full CDR3 reads CASSPRGGEATEAFF.

This clone was seen repeatedly, ten times or more. Sequencing ends 3 residues short of the CDR3 end; the germline J gene provides the rest. The rearrangement uses TRBV20-1 and TRBJ2-3; 12 bases are a match to TRBD2. The junction had 8 bases not matched to a gene; V was cut back by 5 bases and J by 2 bases. Germline V gives CDR1 DFQATT, CDR2 SNEGSKA (reference sequence). The CDR3 totals 16 residues. CDR3 protein: CSASLGLAGPTDTQYF. The CDR3 bases that were read are TGCAGTGCTTCCCTCGGACTAGCGGGACCCACAGATACG.

In this sample, this clone turned up many times. Read sequence stops 3 residues before the CDR3 end, and the germline J gene provides the missing end. This chain joins TRBV19 and TRBJ1-2, with D possibly being TRBD1 (5 bases). The CDR3 is 11 residues long. Germline V gene sequence: CDR1 LNHDA, CDR2 SQIVND (reference sequence). Partial CDR3 DNA: TGTGCCTCGGGGGGGGTCGCGGGC. Translation gives CASGGVAG. The complete CDR3 reads CASGGVAGYTF.

This clone was counted ten times or more. The missing CDR3 end, 3 residues past where the read stops, is filled in from the germline J gene. J is TRBJ2-2 and V is TRBV7-3, with 12 bases aligning to TRBD2. This CDR3 is 16 amino acids long. The V segment lost 2 bases and the J segment 7 bases; nucleotides outside the gene matches: 5. Germline-derived CDR1 and CDR2 are SGHTA and FQGTGA. CDR3: CASSLPSGRAGGELFF. The part of the CDR3 DNA that was read is TGTGCCAGCAGCTTACCTAGCGGGAGGGCCGGCGGGGAG.

This clone was counted ten times or more. The CDR3 is cut off 3 residues early in the read; its end comes from the germline J gene. This rearrangement joins TRBV2 to TRBJ2-3; TRBD1 aligns across 7 bases. The V gene's germline CDR1 is SNHLY and CDR2 FYNNEI. After removal of 6 bases from V and 2 bases from J, the junction contained 11 bases not matched to a gene. This CDR3 is built from 16 residues. CDR3: CASSLETGIITDTQYF. CDR3 DNA, as far as it was read: TGTGCCAGCAGCCTGGAGACAGGGATTATCACAGATACG.